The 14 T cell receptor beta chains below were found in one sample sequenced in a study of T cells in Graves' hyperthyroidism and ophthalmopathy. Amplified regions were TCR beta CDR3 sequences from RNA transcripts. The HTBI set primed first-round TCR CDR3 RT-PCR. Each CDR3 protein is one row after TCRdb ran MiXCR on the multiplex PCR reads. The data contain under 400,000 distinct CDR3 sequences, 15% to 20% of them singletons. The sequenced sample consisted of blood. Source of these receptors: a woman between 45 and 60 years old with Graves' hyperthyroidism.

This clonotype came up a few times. CDR3 bases: TGCGCCAGCAGCCCGGCAGGGCCGGAGAACACTGAAGCTTTCTTT. Encoded protein: CASSPAGPENTEAFF. The chain employs TRBV5-1 and TRBJ1-1; a weak D match, TRBD1 (5 bases). Trimming took 4 bases from V and 1 from J, leaving 14 bases between them. CDR1 and CDR2 from the germline V gene are SGHRS and YFSETQ. There are 15 residues in the CDR3.

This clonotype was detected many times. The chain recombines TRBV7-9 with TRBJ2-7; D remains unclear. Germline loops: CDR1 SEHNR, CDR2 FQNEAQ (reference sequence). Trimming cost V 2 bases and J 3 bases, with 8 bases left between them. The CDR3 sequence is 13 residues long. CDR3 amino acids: CASSLLVGYEQYF. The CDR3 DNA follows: TGTGCCAGCAGCTTACTGGTTGGCTACGAGCAGTACTTC.

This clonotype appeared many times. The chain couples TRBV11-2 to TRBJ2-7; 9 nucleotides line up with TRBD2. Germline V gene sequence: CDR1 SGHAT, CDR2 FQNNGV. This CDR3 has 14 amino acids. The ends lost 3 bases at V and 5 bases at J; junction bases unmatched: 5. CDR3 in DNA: TGTGCCAGCAGCTTCCGTAGCGGGAGCGACGAGCAGTACTTC. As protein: CASSFRSGSDEQYF.

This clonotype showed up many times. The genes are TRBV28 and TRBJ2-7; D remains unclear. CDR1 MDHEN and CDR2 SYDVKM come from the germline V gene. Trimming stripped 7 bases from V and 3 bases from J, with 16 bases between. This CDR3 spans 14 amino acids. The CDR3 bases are TGTGCCAGCAACACCGGACCCCTAAACTACGAGCAGTACTTC. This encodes CASNTGPLNYEQYF.

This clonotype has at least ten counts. CDR3 loop: CASSQGPRTGYTF. The CDR3 coding sequence is TGTGCCAGCAGCCAAGGTCCCCGTACAGGCTACACCTTC. V gene TRBV3-1 combines with J gene TRBJ1-2; D unresolved. Germline CDR1 reads LGHDT; CDR2 reads YNNKEL (reference sequence). Trimming stripped 1 base from V and 8 bases from J, with 11 bases between. This CDR3 comprises 13 residues.

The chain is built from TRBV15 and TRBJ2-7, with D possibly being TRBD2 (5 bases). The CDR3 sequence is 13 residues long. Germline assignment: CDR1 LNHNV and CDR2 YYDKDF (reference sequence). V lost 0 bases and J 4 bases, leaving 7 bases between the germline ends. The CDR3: CATSREGGYEQYV. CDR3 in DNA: TGTGCCACCAGCAGAGAAGGCGGGTACGAGCAGTACGTC.

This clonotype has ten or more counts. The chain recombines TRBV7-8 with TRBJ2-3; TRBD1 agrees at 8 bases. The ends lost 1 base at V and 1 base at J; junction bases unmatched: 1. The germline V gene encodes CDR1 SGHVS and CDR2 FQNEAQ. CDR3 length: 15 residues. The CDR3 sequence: CASSLEGQGTDTQYF. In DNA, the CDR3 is TGTGCCAGCAGCTTAGAGGGACAGGGCACAGATACGCAGTATTTT.

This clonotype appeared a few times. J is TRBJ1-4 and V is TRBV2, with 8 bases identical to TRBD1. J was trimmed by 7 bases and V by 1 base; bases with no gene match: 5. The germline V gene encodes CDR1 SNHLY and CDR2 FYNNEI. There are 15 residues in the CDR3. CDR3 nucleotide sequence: TGTGCCAGCAGTGAAGGGGACAGGTTACTTGAAAAACTGTTTTTT. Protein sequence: CASSEGDRLLEKLFF.

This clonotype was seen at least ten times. The CDR3 sequence: CASSLAPGTPEAFF. CDR3 DNA sequence: TGTGCCAGCAGTTTAGCTCCAGGGACCCCTGAAGCTTTCTTT. The chain couples TRBV28 to TRBJ1-1, with TRBD1 as a possible D gene (5 bases). V was trimmed by 2 bases and J by 6 bases, leaving 13 bases between them. This CDR3 spans 14 amino acids. Germline assignment: CDR1 MDHEN and CDR2 SYDVKM. Filled out from reference TRBV28 and TRBJ1-1, the complete variable domain reads DVKVTQSSRYLVKRTGEKVFLECVQDMDHENMFWYRQDPGLGLRLIYFSYDVKMKEKGDIPEGYSVSREKKERFSLILESASTNQTSMYLCASSLAPGTPEAFFGQGTRLTVV.

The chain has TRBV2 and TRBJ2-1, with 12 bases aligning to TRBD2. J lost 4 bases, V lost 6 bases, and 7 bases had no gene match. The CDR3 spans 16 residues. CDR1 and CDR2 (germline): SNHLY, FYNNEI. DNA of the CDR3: TGTGCCAGCAGGTTACTAGCGGGAGGAAAGTACAATGAGCAGTTCTTC. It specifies CASRLLAGGKYNEQFF.

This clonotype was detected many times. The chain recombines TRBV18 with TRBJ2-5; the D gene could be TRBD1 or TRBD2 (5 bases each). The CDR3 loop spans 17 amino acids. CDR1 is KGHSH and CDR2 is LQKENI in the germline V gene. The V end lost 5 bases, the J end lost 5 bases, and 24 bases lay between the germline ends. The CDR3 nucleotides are TGTGCCAGCTCAAGCTTCCGGGACGGCCGGATCGGGGAGACCCAGTACTTC. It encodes CASSSFRDGRIGETQYF.

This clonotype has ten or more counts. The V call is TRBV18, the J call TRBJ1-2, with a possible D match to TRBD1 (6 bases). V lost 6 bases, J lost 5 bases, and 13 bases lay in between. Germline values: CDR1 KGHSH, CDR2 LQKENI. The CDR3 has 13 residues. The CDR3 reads CASSPGGAYGYTF. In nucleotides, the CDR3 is TGTGCCAGCTCCCCCGGGGGGGCATATGGCTACACCTTC.

The CDR3: CASSRHRGENTGELFF. CDR3 in DNA: TGTGCCAGCAGCCGCCATCGGGGCGAGAACACCGGGGAGCTGTTTTTT. The rearrangement uses TRBV13 and TRBJ2-2; D tentatively fits TRBD1 or TRBD2 (5 bases each). Per the germline V gene, CDR1 is PRHDT and CDR2 is FYEKMQ (reference sequence). V lost 5 bases and J lost 1, with 14 bases in between. CDR3 length equals 16 residues. Supplemented by reference TRBV13 and TRBJ2-2, the full variable domain reads AAGVIQSPRHLIKEKRETATLKCYPIPRHDTVYWYQQGPGQDPQFLISFYEKMQSDKGSIPDRFSAQQFSDYHSELNMSSLELGDSALYFCASSRHRGENTGELFFGEGSRLTVL.

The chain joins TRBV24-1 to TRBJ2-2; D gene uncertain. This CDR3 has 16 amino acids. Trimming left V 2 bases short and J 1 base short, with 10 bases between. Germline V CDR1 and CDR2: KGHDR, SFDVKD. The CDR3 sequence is CATSDSAKGNTGELFF. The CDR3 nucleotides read TGTGCCACCAGTGATTCCGCGAAAGGGAACACCGGGGAGCTGTTTTTT.